This T cell receptor (beta chain) was profiled in a study of blood T cell repertoires in COVID-19. Whole-study context: There were acute and convalescent COVID-19 samples, and they came from the United States, Italy and Spain. Nucleic acid was either cDNA or gDNA, and it came from T cells, B-cell-depleted T cells, or PBMCs.

The CDR3 spans 15 residues. Germline V gene lookup returns CDR1 SGDLS and CDR2 YYNGEE. V lost 4 bases and J lost 5, with 17 bases in between. Study processing details: Estimation of nucleated cell counts was performed using reference gene primer amplification. Sequencing used immunoSEQ multiplex PCR; TCRdb keeps in-frame clones, though not all of them. V and J calls and clone size follow that table, whereas D and trimming were derived from the DNA. The sample shows 65,000 to 80,000 clones, roughly four fifths of them seen only once. The sample holds many counts of this clone. The TCR comes from a human donor in a cohort sampled during active COVID-19. The sequenced sample consisted of peripheral blood. This chain joins TRBV9 and TRBJ2-3, with D unresolved. The CDR3 here is CASSTQGEPVDTQYF. Here the CDR3 DNA reads TGTGCCAGCAGCACCCAAGGAGAGCCGGTAGATACGCAGTATTTT.